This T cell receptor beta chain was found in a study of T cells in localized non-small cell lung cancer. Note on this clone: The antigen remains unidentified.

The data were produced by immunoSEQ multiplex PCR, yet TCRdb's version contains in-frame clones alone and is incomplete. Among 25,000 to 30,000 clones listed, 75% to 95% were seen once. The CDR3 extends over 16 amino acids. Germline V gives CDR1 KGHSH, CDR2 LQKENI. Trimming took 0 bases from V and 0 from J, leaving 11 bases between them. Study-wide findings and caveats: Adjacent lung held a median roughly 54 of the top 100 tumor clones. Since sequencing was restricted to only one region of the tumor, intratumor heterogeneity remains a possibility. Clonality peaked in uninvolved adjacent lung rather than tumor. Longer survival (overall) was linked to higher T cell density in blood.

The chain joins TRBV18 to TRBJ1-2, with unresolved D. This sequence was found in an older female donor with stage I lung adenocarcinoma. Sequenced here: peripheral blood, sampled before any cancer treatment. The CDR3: CASSPPGGRSNYGYTF. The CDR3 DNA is TGTGCCAGCTCACCACCGGGCGGCCGGTCTAACTATGGCTACACCTTC.